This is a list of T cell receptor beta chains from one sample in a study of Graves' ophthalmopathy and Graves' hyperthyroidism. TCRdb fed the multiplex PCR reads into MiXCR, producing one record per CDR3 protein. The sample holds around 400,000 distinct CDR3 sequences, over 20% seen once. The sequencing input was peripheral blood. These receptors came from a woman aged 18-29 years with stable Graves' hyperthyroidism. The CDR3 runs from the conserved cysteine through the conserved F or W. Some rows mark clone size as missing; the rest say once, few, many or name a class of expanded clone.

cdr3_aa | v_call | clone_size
CASSLGQGVANYGYTF | TRBV5-1 | many
CASSQPIVSNQPQHF | TRBV6-1 | many
CSARDSRLAGYQETQYF | TRBV20-1 | .
CSALGQTNTEAFF | TRBV20-1 | .
CSVPGTGGAETQYF | TRBV29-1 | .
CASSQVLGGRGGYTF | TRBV4-3 | few
CASSFWEDTEAFF | TRBV12-3/TRBV12-4 | many
CASREDRQGPQHF | TRBV12-3/TRBV12-4 | many
CASGGQGWETQYF | TRBV12-3/TRBV12-4 | .
CASSTYRGAGEGETQYF | TRBV7-8 | many
CASSSGTSGSLVDEQYF | TRBV5-1 | .
CASSSGQFSGYTF | TRBV6-2/TRBV6-3 | many
CSARDPGSGDIKYF | TRBV20-1 | many
CASSLSGRSYEQYF | TRBV12-3/TRBV12-4 | many
CSARDRATGTGAYGYTF | TRBV20-1 | many
CASSLNSPLHF | TRBV7-9 | many
CASSTGAGDGYTF | TRBV12-3/TRBV12-4 | once
CSVEARGKGASNTEAFF | TRBV29-1 | many
CASSPGYGGGQQETQYF | TRBV11-3 | few
CASSVYRQISTDTQYF | TRBV2 | many
CSARDPGATAHPEQYF | TRBV20-1 | many
CASSYSAGGVSEQYF | TRBV6-5 | many
CASSLGLAGVNEQYF | TRBV5-1 | many
CASSAGGGPYGYTF | TRBV5-1 | many
CASKLSYGSYEQYF | TRBV19 | many
CASSTGGRHTGELFF | TRBV6-2/TRBV6-3 | many
CSAISRDRGPYEQYF | TRBV20-1 | many
CASSLVASLNTEAFF | TRBV7-6 | many
CASSTLSGTGRAFF | TRBV14 | .
CASSVEDSNSPLHF | TRBV9 | many
CASSHGTSGRATGELFF | TRBV2 | .
CSARDPTSGWSSYEQYF | TRBV20-1 | many
CASLDRVNTIYF | TRBV6-1 | .
CASHISGTGATEAFF | TRBV28 | few
CASSESGFRGYTF | TRBV6-1 | once
CASKPTADEAFF | TRBV2 | many
CASSSWTGPETQYF | TRBV7-2 | many
CASRKGLRRQGPYEQYF | TRBV28 | .
CATSDNGQGYQPQHF | TRBV24-1 | many
CASSGGTGTRETQYF | TRBV11-2 | few
CASSVEGYGELFF | TRBV9 | many
CASSPQRTGYGYTF | TRBV12-3/TRBV12-4 | .
CASGLSGTGFSNSPLHF | TRBV12-5 | once
CASSLEGGGLEAFF | TRBV5-1 | .
CASRNPGTLGFGYTF | TRBV6-1 | many
CASSSGTSGNTIYF | TRBV18 | .
CASTPGPRNTEAFF | TRBV6-6 | many
CATSDRTTDTQYF | TRBV24-1 | few